This T cell receptor (beta chain) was observed in a study of patients and donors after allogeneic stem cell transplantation. This clonotype was observed a few times. A single record per CDR3 protein comes from TCRdb applying MiXCR to the RT-PCR reads. This table has about 960,000 distinct CDR3 sequences, about a sixth appearing once. CDR1 and CDR2 (germline): SGHVS, FQNEAQ. V shed 3 bases, J shed 2 bases, and the junction held 4 bases outside the gene matches. The CDR3 extends over 16 amino acids. The sequenced material came from blood, either unsorted or a sorted T cell fraction (not recorded which). This receptor was identified in a human donor who was either an allogeneic HSCT recipient or a stem cell or donor lymphocyte infusion donor (not recorded which). It is not recorded whose cells these are; they may come from a transplant donor. V is TRBV7-8 and J is TRBJ1-5; 10 bases agree with TRBD1. The CDR3 bases are TGTGCCAGCAGCTTTCGGACAGGGGGTGGCAATCAGCCCCAGCATTTT. Its translation is CASSFRTGGGNQPQHF.